This T cell receptor beta chain was identified during a study of tumor-infiltrating lymphocytes in oesophageal squamous cell carcinoma. This clonotype showed up many times. From the PCR reads, TCRdb called clonotypes with MiXCR, one entry per CDR3 protein. The sample has tens of thousands of distinct CDR3 sequences, more than 30% seen once. Germline V gene sequence: CDR1 SGHDT, CDR2 YYEEEE. The CDR3 totals 13 residues. V was pared by 1 base and J by 4 bases, with 6 bases between. The sample was esophageal tumor tissue. This TCR was recovered from a male donor with esophageal squamous cell carcinoma. The chain recombines TRBV5-6 with TRBJ2-1, with no clear D. The CDR3 sequence: CASSLWKYNEQFF. The DNA for the CDR3 is TGTGCCAGCAGCTTGTGGAAGTACAATGAGCAGTTCTTC.